The rows below give T cell receptor beta chains drawn from one sample of a study of shared clonotypes between healthy human individuals. Generated by immunoSEQ multiplex PCR, the TCRdb table keeps only in-frame clones and is missing some. The table records 330,000 or so clones, under 80% of them present only once. Sample: memory CD4+ T cells sorted from blood. These receptors originate from a man aged 25-45 years in good health. The CDR3 runs from the conserved cysteine through the conserved F or W. The order of the fields is CDR3 length, J gene, V gene, clone size, D gene, CDR3 DNA, CDR3 protein. The D gene is left open where the match is weak. Where a row states a size, it is once, few, many or the class of an expanded clone; other rows omit it.

12 | TRBJ1-2 | TRBV5-5 | NA | NA | TGTGCCAGCAGCTTAGGACCTGGAGGCTACACCTTC | CASSLGPGGYTF
12 | TRBJ1-1 | TRBV18 | few | NA | TGTGCCAGCTCACAGCCGAACACTGAAGCTTTCTTT | CASSQPNTEAFF
14 | TRBJ1-2 | TRBV28 | NA | NA | TGTGCCAGTCGAGAACAGCTCACCATCGGACGCTACACCTTC | CASREQLTIGRYTF
14 | TRBJ2-7 | TRBV7-2 | many | TRBD1 | TGTGCCAGCAGCTCGTACAGGGGACCCTACGAGCAGTACTTC | CASSSYRGPYEQYF
15 | TRBJ2-2 | TRBV28 | NA | TRBD1 | TGTGCCAGCAGCCCTGGACAGGGTTACACCGGGGAGCTGTTTTTT | CASSPGQGYTGELFF
16 | TRBJ2-1 | TRBV9 | few | NA | TGTGCCAGCACCACAAACCCTGAGGCCTCCTACAATGAGCAGTTCTTC | CASTTNPEASYNEQFF
15 | TRBJ2-2 | TRBV5-5 | NA | TRBD2 | TGTGCCAGCAGCTTACCAGCGGGAGGGACCGGGGAGCTGTTTTTT | CASSLPAGGTGELFF
14 | TRBJ1-1 | TRBV7-2 | once | TRBD1 | TGTGCCAGCAGCTTCCGGGACAGATACACTGAAGCTTTCTTT | CASSFRDRYTEAFF
16 | TRBJ2-4 | TRBV7-2 | NA | TRBD1 | TGTGCCAGCAGCTTAAGACCGGGACAGGGTATAATCATTCAGTACTTC | CASSLRPGQGIIIQYF
15 | TRBJ1-6 | TRBV6-5 | few | NA | TGTGCCAGCAGTTACTCGATCAGGGCAGAGTCACCCCTCCACTTT | CASSYSIRAESPLHF
14 | TRBJ1-1 | TRBV5-4 | NA | TRBD1 | TGTGCCAGCAGGCGACAGGGGAGGGACACTGAAGCTTTCTTT | CASRRQGRDTEAFF
18 | TRBJ1-5 | TRBV19 | NA | NA | TGTGCCAGCAGAGTCCCGGACTTCAGGGATCAGGGCAATCAGCCCCAGCATTTT | CASRVPDFRDQGNQPQHF
14 | TRBJ2-1 | TRBV2 | NA | NA | TGTGCCAGCACCAGGGAAGAGGGGTACAATGAGCAGTTCTTC | CASTREEGYNEQFF
14 | TRBJ2-7 | TRBV10-1 | NA | TRBD2 | TGCGCCAGCAGTGAATCAGCGGGAGGGCCCGTGCAGTACTTC | CASSESAGGPVQYF
12 | TRBJ2-2 | TRBV5-6 | once | NA | TGTGCCAGCAGCCGAGTAGCCGGGGAGCTGTTTTTT | CASSRVAGELFF
14 | TRBJ2-5 | TRBV4-1 | NA | NA | TGCGCCAGCAGCCAGACCCGACGCCAAGAGACCCAGTACTTC | CASSQTRRQETQYF
17 | TRBJ2-6 | TRBV30 | NA | NA | TGTGCCTGGAGTATCCCCCTCGGGCGATCGGTGGCCAACGTCCTGACTTTC | CAWSIPLGRSVANVLTF
16 | TRBJ2-3 | TRBV5-4 | NA | TRBD1 | TGTGCCAGCAGCCTGGGGGACAGGTTTGCGACAGATACGCAGTATTTT | CASSLGDRFATDTQYF
13 | TRBJ1-4 | TRBV5-5 | NA | NA | TGTGCCAGCTCGCACAGACATAATGAAAAACTGTTTTTT | CASSHRHNEKLFF
14 | TRBJ2-3 | TRBV30 | NA | NA | TGTGCCTGGAATCTGGGGGGGCGGGCAGATACGCAGTATTTT | CAWNLGGRADTQYF
12 | TRBJ2-7 | TRBV5-4 | NA | NA | TGTGCCAGCAGCTTCAGGGGCGACGAGCAGTACTTC | CASSFRGDEQYF
17 | TRBJ2-5 | TRBV7-2 | NA | TRBD2 | TGTGCCAGCAGCCCCAAGGGTCTAGCGGGCTCCTTTGTGACCCAGTACTTC | CASSPKGLAGSFVTQYF
14 | TRBJ2-1 | TRBV28 | NA | TRBD1 | TGTGCCAGCAGTTTTCGGACAGGGAGCAATGAGCAGTTCTTC | CASSFRTGSNEQFF
15 | TRBJ2-2 | TRBV10-1 | few | TRBD2 | TGCGCCAGCAGTGAGAACCTAGCGGGAACCGGGGAGCTGTTTTTT | CASSENLAGTGELFF
15 | TRBJ2-3 | TRBV5-1 | NA | NA | TGCGCCAGCAGCTTGGGACCGACGTCCACAGATACGCAGTATTTT | CASSLGPTSTDTQYF
14 | TRBJ1-1 | TRBV15 | NA | NA | TGTGCCACCAGCAGTTCTACATACGGGACTGAAGCTTTCTTT | CATSSSTYGTEAFF
11 | TRBJ2-7 | TRBV27 | few | NA | TGTGCCAGCAGTTCACTATACGAGCAGTACTTC | CASSSLYEQYF
15 | TRBJ1-1 | TRBV2 | few | TRBD1 | TGTGCCAGCAGTATAGACAGGGTCATGGGAACTGAAGCTTTCTTT | CASSIDRVMGTEAFF
13 | TRBJ1-5 | TRBV28 | NA | NA | TGTGCCAGCCACTTCGATAGCGATCAGCCCCAGCATTTT | CASHFDSDQPQHF
12 | TRBJ2-7 | TRBV5-8 | NA | NA | TGTGCCAGCAGCTTGAGCCAATACGAGCAGTACTTC | CASSLSQYEQYF
16 | TRBJ2-4 | TRBV5-6 | NA | NA | TGTGCCAGCAGCCCCCTCGACTACGTGGGGAGGAACATTCAGTACTTC | CASSPLDYVGRNIQYF
12 | TRBJ2-7 | TRBV7-9 | NA | NA | TGTGCCAGCAACAGGGACTCCTACGAGCAGTACTTC | CASNRDSYEQYF
16 | TRBJ2-1 | TRBV2 | NA | TRBD1 | TGTGCCAGCAGTGACCGGGACAGGGTCTTCTATAAGGAGCAGTTCTTC | CASSDRDRVFYKEQFF
13 | TRBJ2-7 | TRBV6-5 | NA | TRBD1 | TGTGCCAGCAGTTACCCCGGGACAGACAGAGAGTACTTC | CASSYPGTDREYF
16 | TRBJ2-7 | TRBV5-8 | few | NA | TGTGCCAGCAGCTTAGGGCTCCCGGACAGTTCCTACGAGCAGTACTTC | CASSLGLPDSSYEQYF
15 | TRBJ1-2 | TRBV5-1 | NA | TRBD1 | TGCGCCAGCAGCGGGGGACGGACAGGCGACTATGGCTACACCTTC | CASSGGRTGDYGYTF
12 | TRBJ1-2 | TRBV2 | NA | NA | TGTGCCAGCAGTCTGGGGGCAGGGACGGCCACCTTC | CASSLGAGTATF
13 | TRBJ2-2 | TRBV28 | NA | NA | TGTGCCAGCAGTCTAGCGAACACCGGGGAGCTGTTTTTT | CASSLANTGELFF
16 | TRBJ2-7 | TRBV9 | NA | TRBD1 | TGTGCCAGCAGCGTTGCCCAGGGGGTTCTAACCTACGAGCAGTACTTC | CASSVAQGVLTYEQYF
14 | TRBJ2-1 | TRBV5-1 | NA | TRBD2 | TGCGCCAGCAGCGTGCTAGCGGGAGACAATGAGCAGTTCTTC | CASSVLAGDNEQFF
13 | TRBJ1-5 | TRBV30 | NA | NA | TGTGCCTGGAGTGTAAGCTGGGATCAGCCCCAGCATTTT | CAWSVSWDQPQHF
16 | TRBJ1-5 | TRBV18 | NA | NA | TGTGCCAGCTCACCGGAGGGGGTCTTGGGCAATCAGCCCCAGCATTTT | CASSPEGVLGNQPQHF
15 | TRBJ1-2 | TRBV27 | NA | TRBD1 | TGTGCCAGCAGTTTCTCCGGGACAGGGAACTATGGCTACACCTTC | CASSFSGTGNYGYTF
16 | TRBJ2-1 | TRBV6-4 | NA | NA | TGTGCCAGCAGTGAGGTCCCTCTAGCCAAGCCCAATGAGCAGTTCTTC | CASSEVPLAKPNEQFF
14 | TRBJ1-3 | TRBV28 | NA | NA | TGTGCCAGCAGTGGGGGGCAAGCTGGAAACACCATATATTTT | CASSGGQAGNTIYF
13 | TRBJ2-7 | TRBV7-9 | NA | TRBD1 | TGTGCCAGCAGCTACAACCCAGGGGGCGAGCAGTACTTC | CASSYNPGGEQYF
20 | TRBJ2-2 | TRBV18 | NA | TRBD2 | TGTGCCAGCTCACCACTTGGGGCTAGCGGGAGTCCTTCGAACACCGGGGAGCTGTTTTTT | CASSPLGASGSPSNTGELFF
17 | TRBJ2-5 | TRBV28 | NA | TRBD1 | TGTGCCAGCAGTTTGGGACAGGGGTCCCCGGGCACAGAGACCCAGTACTTC | CASSLGQGSPGTETQYF
14 | TRBJ2-7 | TRBV7-3 | NA | TRBD1 | TGTGCCAGCAGCCCCGGGACAGGGAATGTCGAGCAGTACTTC | CASSPGTGNVEQYF
15 | TRBJ2-1 | TRBV2 | few | NA | TGTGCCAGCAGAGAGCGACAGAGCTCCTACAATGAGCAGTTCTTC | CASRERQSSYNEQFF
12 | TRBJ2-1 | TRBV29-1 | NA | NA | TGCAGCGTTGAAGGGGGCTACAATGAGCAGTTCTTC | CSVEGGYNEQFF
16 | TRBJ2-5 | TRBV9 | NA | NA | TGTGCCAGCAGCAGAGATGGGGGGTCTTCTGGAGAGACCCAGTACTTC | CASSRDGGSSGETQYF
16 | TRBJ2-3 | TRBV7-6 | few | NA | TGTGCCAGCAGCTTGTCCAGCCTAGGGTTAACAGATACGCAGTATTTT | CASSLSSLGLTDTQYF
13 | TRBJ2-3 | TRBV13 | NA | NA | TGTGCCAGCAGCTTATTCAGCTCAGATACGCAGTATTTT | CASSLFSSDTQYF